This T cell receptor beta chain appears in the sequencing data of a study of blood T cells in healthy people across ages. The V gene's germline CDR1 is SGHTA and CDR2 FQGNSA. Trimming shortened V by 5 bases and J by 5 bases, and 12 bases separated the two germline ends. This CDR3 comprises 13 residues. Total RNA extraction produced at least 5 micrograms (per sample) for the study. A sample-barcoded 5' primer and a J-beta primer mix were used in a second PCR of roughly 7 to 11 cycles. Each of the cDNA molecules was tagged by a template-switch adaptor with 12 random nucleotides. From the 5' RACE reads, TCRdb called clonotypes with MiXCR, one entry per CDR3 protein. Of approximately 730,000 distinct CDR3 sequences in the sample, about 55% were seen once.

The source is a man at least 80 years old in good health. The chain links TRBV7-2 to TRBJ2-5; D perhaps matches TRBD1 (5 bases). Specimen: blood. The CDR3 region has the DNA TGTGCCAGCAGCGTGCCAGGGTGGGAGACCCAGTACTTC. Encoded protein: CASSVPGWETQYF.